This paragraph covers one TCR beta chain sequence. The antigen it recognizes is unknown. No much larger clone is present one base from it, and per-base qualities are unavailable. TCR CDR3 regions were amplified from genomic DNA by multiplex PCR using the deep immunoSEQ assay. Genomic DNA extracted from each cell subset was distributed evenly over all wells of several immunoSEQ 96-well plates, and each plate served as one replicate. For sorted subsets, approximately 210 ng of genomic DNA, equivalent to 30,000 or so T cell genomes, went into each replicate PCR. Purified libraries were quantified with a Qubit 3.0 fluorometer, sized on a Bioanalyzer 2100, and re-quantified with the KAPA Library Quantification kit. Every immunoSEQ 96-well plate was sequenced on a dedicated single-read 150-cycle Illumina NextSeq 550 flow cell. Per the source publication's procedure: Because only junctional sequences without quality scores were contained in the immunoSEQ output, filtering matching that applied to full-length reads could not be performed. To assign V/J genes and CDR3, sequences were annotated against IMGT germline references using PyIR, a Python wrapper for IgBLAST v1.9. Reads were filtered out if the reads had weak V/J assignments (E-value above 1e-6), no CDR3, stop codons, out-of-frame junctions, or ambiguous translated residues. V3J clonotypes were defined by identical inferred V gene, J gene, and CDR3 amino acid sequence. To compute the percentage overlap between repertoires, the number of shared unique clonotypes was divided by the size of the smaller repertoire. Three approaches were used to assess repertoire richness: RTK rarefaction, the Chao1 estimator, and Recon v2.1 estimates of unobserved clonotypes. Generation probabilities for all TCRbeta clonotypes obtained by the gDNA method from a handful of donors were computed using OLGA. TCRdb provides this immuneACCESS table in a form limited to in-frame rearrangements. Some clones are lacking; in checked studies, under half of them reflect an unresolved V gene, and why the rest are absent is not known. V and J calls and clone size are as listed in that table; D and trimming were resolved from the DNA. The sample data list around 2.1 million clones, and approximately 94% of these were observed just once. The ten biggest clones cover approximately 1.7% of the sample.

CD8 naive samples consisted of CD45RO-negative cells that were positively selected for CCR7, yielding a CD45RA+CCR7+ population without TemRA cells. Healthy HIV-negative adults with no recently reported acute infections or vaccinations were included as donors. All donors were Caucasian adults living in Nashville, Tennessee, USA. Blood was collected by leukapheresis, and PBMCs were isolated by Ficoll-Histopaque density gradient centrifugation and then cryopreserved in liquid nitrogen vapor phase. Analytical flow cytometry was used to check the purity and quantity of every magnetically sorted T cell population. Genomic DNA was isolated from each sorted fraction and quantified by UV absorbance on a Nanodrop 2000c. The cysteine opens and the phenylalanine closes a CDR3 of 14 amino acids. Of the read, only the CDR3 DNA is kept; its 42 bases are in frame from base 1. Trimming takes 1 base from V and 2 bases from J, and the germline ends sit 8 bases apart. The germline V gene yields MGHRA for CDR1 and YSYEKL for CDR2.

The data belong to a study of shared clonotypes between healthy human individuals (dated by TCRdb to 2018 to 2021). Broadly, across the study: Two women and a few men aged 18 to 49 years were included in the cohort. For each donor, CD4 naive and CD4 memory were each given three plates, CD8 naive was given two plates, and CD8 memory was given one plate. The study deeply sequenced blood TCR repertoires of about 5 healthy adults to estimate repertoire size and the extent of clonotype sharing between individuals. To increase sequencing depth and limit assay-specific biases, TCR repertoire library preparation and sequencing were carried out by different laboratories using diverse techniques. Between about 0.9 and 9 billion PBMCs per donor were obtained by leukapheresis.

Overall study outcomes, separate from this receptor: Compared with non-shared clonotypes, clonotypes shared by all four sorted-subset donors had higher generation probabilities. Based on pairwise subsampling, the degree of clonotype sharing among donors was expected to be affected by sequencing depth. Roughly 5.2% of naive CD4, 3.5% of naive CD8, roughly 2.4% of memory CD4, and less than 0.45% of memory CD8 clonotypes were shared across several donors. Sampling was restricted to blood, and TCR repertoires in tissue are likely to differ from TCR repertoires in blood. Rarefaction of sorted-subset datasets indicated incomplete sequencing despite the large sequencing depth. Because the study included a small number of donors, the genetic and exposure-history diversity represented was limited. Larger estimated clonotype richness was generally found for naive subsets than for memory subsets.

The receptor was isolated from a man younger than 35 in good health. Some clones in this sample may be carry-over from other donors' samples. The V gene is TRBV4-1 and the J gene is TRBJ1-1, with a weak D call of TRBD1 (6 bases match). Sequenced material: naive CD8+ T cells from PBMCs. The sample's cell subset or site, from its label and the paper: CD45RA+CCR7+. The CDR3 reads as follows: CASSQARGNTEAFF. The nucleotide sequence is given as TGCGCCAGCAGCCAAGCCAGGGGTAACACTGAAGCTTTCTTT.